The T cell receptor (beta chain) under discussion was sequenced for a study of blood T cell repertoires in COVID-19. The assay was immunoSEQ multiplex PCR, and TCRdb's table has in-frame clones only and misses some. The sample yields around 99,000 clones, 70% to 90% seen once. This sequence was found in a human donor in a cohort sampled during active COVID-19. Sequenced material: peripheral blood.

CDR3: CASSQANGGLGETQYF. DNA of the CDR3: TGCGCCAGCAGCCAAGCAAACGGAGGGTTAGGGGAGACCCAGTACTTC. This sequence joins TRBV4-3 and TRBJ2-5; possibly TRBD2 for D (6 bases). The CDR3 runs to 16 residues. Per the germline V gene, CDR1 is LGHNA and CDR2 is YSLEER. Trimming removed 1 base at V and 5 bases at J, with 17 bases between.